Listed here is a single T cell receptor (beta chain). The source of the sample is a study of blood T cell repertoires in COVID-19. In the study overall: There were acute and convalescent COVID-19 samples, and they came from the United States, Italy and Spain.

In the original analysis: It was from reference gene primer amplification that nucleated cell counts were estimated. Sequencing used immunoSEQ multiplex PCR; TCRdb keeps in-frame clones, though not all of them. D and trimming were read from the DNA, whereas the V and J calls and clone size are those reported in that table. The data contain around 120,000 clones, roughly 89% of them singletons. The sequencing sample was made of peripheral blood. This sequence was found in a woman aged 55-70 years with COVID-19, enrolled during active disease.

The CDR3 sequence is CASSRDRGAGELFF. CDR3 sequence (DNA): TGTGCCAGCAGCCGAGACAGGGGGGCCGGGGAGCTGTTTTTT. The rearrangement uses TRBV2 and TRBJ2-2; 9 positions match TRBD1. CDR3 length equals 14 residues. Trimming took 6 bases from V and 6 from J; bases not matched to a gene: 5. The V gene's germline CDR1 is SNHLY and CDR2 FYNNEI. Supplemented by reference TRBV2 and TRBJ2-2, the full variable domain reads EPEVTQTPSHQVTQMGQEVILRCVPISNHLYFYWYRQILGQKVEFLVSFYNNEISEKSEIFDDQFSVERPDGSNFTLKIRSTKLEDSAMYFCASSRDRGAGELFFGEGSRLTVL.